A single sample is the source of the 10 T cell receptor beta chains below, sequenced in a study of T cell changes during pregnancy in multiple sclerosis. Sequenced by immunoSEQ multiplex PCR; TCRdb stores in-frame clones only, minus some. The table shows some 30,000 clones, with over 75% occurring only once. The sample was CD8+ T cells from peripheral blood mononuclear cells, taken after pregnancy. The source of these receptors is a female donor with multiple sclerosis, enrolled in a pregnancy study.

The gene calls are TRBV29-1 and TRBJ2-7; D not certain. V lost 4 bases and J 8 bases, leaving 18 bases between the germline ends. CDR3 length: 13 residues. Per germline, CDR1 SQVTM and CDR2 ANQGSEA. The CDR3 is CSVVAGDLGKQYF. CDR3 DNA sequence: TGCAGCGTTGTTGCTGGAGACCTCGGTAAGCAGTACTTC.

The table lists this clone with a count of one. The chain links TRBV6-6 to TRBJ2-7; 7 nucleotides match TRBD1. Germline V CDR1 and CDR2: MNHNY, SVGAGI (reference sequence). V lost 6 bases to trimming and J lost 2 bases; unmatched junction nucleotides: 10. CDR3 length equals 15 residues. CDR3 in amino acids: CASSYIWDSAYEQYF. CDR3 sequence (DNA): TGTGCCAGCAGCTATATTTGGGACAGTGCCTACGAGCAGTACTTC.

This clone was found a few times. The chain links TRBV4-3 to TRBJ1-1; D remains unclear. Trimming removed 1 base at V and 5 bases at J, with 8 bases between. Germline V gives CDR1 LGHNA, CDR2 YSLEER. There are 13 residues in the CDR3. The CDR3 coding sequence is TGCGCCAGCAGCCAAGGACGAGGAACTGAAGCTTTCTTT. This encodes CASSQGRGTEAFF.

This sequence joins TRBV25-1 and TRBJ2-7; tentative D call: TRBD2 (6 bases). The V end was cut by 4 bases, the J end by 2 bases, with 9 bases between. Per germline, CDR1 MGHDK and CDR2 SYGVNS. The CDR3 has 13 residues. Written as DNA, the CDR3 is TGTGCCAGCAGTGGCGGGAAAGCCTACGAGCAGTACTTC. Protein sequence: CASSGGKAYEQYF.

The genes are TRBV2 and TRBJ2-7, with 9 bases fitting TRBD2. Trimming removed 4 bases from V and 1 base from J; junction bases left unmatched: 8. Germline-derived CDR1 and CDR2 are SNHLY and FYNNEI. The CDR3 has 16 residues. The CDR3 DNA reads TGTGCCAGCAGTGGGTATATCGGACTAGCGTCCTACGAGCAGTACTTC. It codes for CASSGYIGLASYEQYF. The full variable domain, in which reference TRBV2 and TRBJ2-7 provide the parts outside the CDR3, is EPEVTQTPSHQVTQMGQEVILRCVPISNHLYFYWYRQILGQKVEFLVSFYNNEISEKSEIFDDQFSVERPDGSNFTLKIRSTKLEDSAMYFCASSGYIGLASYEQYFGPGTRLTVT.

This sequence joins TRBV27 and TRBJ1-2, with TRBD1 identical over 8 bases. Germline loops: CDR1 MNHEY, CDR2 SMNVEV (reference sequence). The V segment lost 4 bases and the J segment 8 bases; nucleotides outside the gene matches: 9. The length of the CDR3 is 14 residues. The CDR3 reads CASSWTGPGGGYTF. In nucleotides, the CDR3 is TGTGCCAGCAGTTGGACAGGGCCCGGTGGGGGCTACACCTTC.

The rearrangement uses TRBV7-2 and TRBJ2-1; D gene unclear. Germline assignment: CDR1 SGHTA and CDR2 FQGNSA. V lost 1 base and J 0 bases, leaving 7 bases between the germline ends. This CDR3 region has 15 residues. The CDR3 DNA follows: TGTGCCAGCAGCTTAGATCGGTCCTCCTACAATGAGCAGTTCTTC. It translates to CASSLDRSSYNEQFF. The variable domain in full, completed from reference TRBV7-2 and TRBJ2-1, reads GAGVSQSPSNKVTEKGKDVELRCDPISGHTALYWYRQSLGQGLEFLIYFQGNSAPDKSGLPSDRFSAERTGGSVSTLTIQRTQQEDSAVYLCASSLDRSSYNEQFFGPGTRLTVL.

The chain recombines TRBV7-2 with TRBJ2-7, with 7 bases aligning to TRBD1. With V trimmed by 4 bases and J by 3 bases, 12 bases remained unmatched. There are 16 residues in the CDR3. The germline V gene encodes CDR1 SGHTA and CDR2 FQGNSA. This chain's CDR3 is CASSSPTGAGYYEQYF. CDR3 DNA sequence: TGTGCCAGCAGCTCACCAACAGGGGCAGGATACTACGAGCAGTACTTC.

The chain links TRBV5-6 to TRBJ2-1; D is undetermined. V was cut by 1 base and J by 5 bases, with 16 bases left in between. CDR3 length: 16 residues. Germline loops: CDR1 SGHDT, CDR2 YYEEEE. Written as DNA, the CDR3 is TGTGCCAGCAGCTTGAAGTGGAGACTTCCAGACAATGAGCAGTTCTTC. Its protein is CASSLKWRLPDNEQFF.

The chain links TRBV28 to TRBJ1-3; D is ambiguous. The CDR3 totals 15 residues. Germline V lookup: CDR1 MDHEN, CDR2 SYDVKM. V lost 3 bases, J lost 4 bases, and 13 bases lay in between. The CDR3 bases are TGTGCCAGCAGTTTTTTAAGAGTGTGGGGAAACACCATATATTTT. Its protein is CASSFLRVWGNTIYF.